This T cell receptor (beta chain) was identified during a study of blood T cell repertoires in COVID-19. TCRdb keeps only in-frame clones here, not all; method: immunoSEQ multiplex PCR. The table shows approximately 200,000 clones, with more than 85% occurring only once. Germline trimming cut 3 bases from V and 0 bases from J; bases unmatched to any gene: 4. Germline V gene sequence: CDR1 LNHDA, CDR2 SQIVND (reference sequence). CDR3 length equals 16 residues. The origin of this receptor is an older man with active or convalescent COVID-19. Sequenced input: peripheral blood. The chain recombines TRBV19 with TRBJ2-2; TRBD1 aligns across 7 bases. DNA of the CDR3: TGTGCCAGTAGTATCCCCGGGACAGCGAACACCGGGGAGCTGTTTTTT. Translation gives CASSIPGTANTGELFF.